Shown below are 6 T cell receptor beta chains from a single sample sequenced in a study of naive and memory T cell subsets. An oligonucleotide containing a UMI was ligated to the 3' end of TCR cDNA. Amplification of ligated cDNA took four PCR rounds with SP2 and nested alpha and beta constant primers. TCRdb itself ran the 5' RACE reads through MiXCR, one entry per CDR3 protein. The data show about 32,000 distinct CDR3 sequences, over 15% seen once. These receptors were collected from a female donor in good health.

The sample holds a few counts of this clonotype. The CDR3 protein is CASSLLLRGEKLFF. DNA of the CDR3: TGTGCCAGCAGTCTCCTCCTCCGGGGAGAAAAACTGTTTTTT. This chain connects TRBV6-1 to TRBJ1-4; no clear D gene. Trimming removed 5 bases at V and 8 bases at J, with 15 bases between. The germline gives CDR1 MNHNS, CDR2 SASEGT. This CDR3 has 14 residues.

This clonotype showed up many times. The chain recombines TRBV6-6 with TRBJ1-4; D gene uncertain. Germline assignment: CDR1 MNHNY and CDR2 SVGAGI (reference sequence). The CDR3 runs 14 residues. With 6 bases removed from V and 6 bases from J, the gap between germline ends came to 14 bases. Here the CDR3 reads CASSTPTVDEKLFF. The CDR3 DNA sequence: TGTGCCAGCAGCACGCCGACTGTAGATGAAAAACTGTTTTTT.

By its share, this clonotype is medium-sized (0.01 to 0.1%). This chain uses TRBV18 with TRBJ2-7, with 9 bases matching TRBD1. V gave up 4 bases and J gave up 0 bases; unmatched junction bases: 1. Germline V gene data show CDR1 as KGHSH and CDR2 as LQKENI. The CDR3 length is 14 residues. The CDR3 region is CASSRDRASYEQYF. The DNA for the CDR3 is TGTGCCAGCTCACGGGACAGGGCCTCCTACGAGCAGTACTTC.

This clonotype was observed a handful of times. The chain carries TRBV6-6 and TRBJ1-5, with TRBD1 identical over 9 bases. J was trimmed by 6 bases and V by 5 bases; bases with no gene match: 5. The CDR3 consists of 14 residues. Per germline, CDR1 MNHNY and CDR2 SVGAGI (reference sequence). Written as DNA, the CDR3 is TGTGCCAGCAGTAGAATGGACAGGGGTCAGCCCCAGCATTTT. Its translation: CASSRMDRGQPQHF.

A few counts support this clonotype. An end of the junction differs from the germline gene, which may be a read error. V and J are TRBV10-2 and TRBJ1-1, with D hard to call. The germline gives CDR1 WSHSY, CDR2 SAAADI. This CDR3 spans 14 amino acids. DNA of the CDR3: TGCGCCAGCAGTGAGTACCCAACGAACGCTGAAGCTTTCTTT. Its translation is CASSEYPTNAEAFF.

This clonotype was counted ten times or more. CDR3 sequence: CSVETELYGYTF. The CDR3 DNA is TGCAGCGTTGAAACCGAACTCTATGGCTACACCTTC. The chain combines TRBV29-1 with TRBJ1-2; no definite D call. This CDR3 is built from 12 residues. Germline assignment: CDR1 SQVTM and CDR2 ANQGSEA. Trimming took 2 bases from V and 4 from J, leaving 8 bases between them.